These T cell receptor beta chains were read from a single sample in a study of Ad26.COV2.S vaccination and SARS-CoV-2 variants. This table comes from immunoSEQ multiplex PCR, and its TCRdb copy is limited to in-frame clones, with some not included. Among about 320,000 clones listed, about 85% were seen once. The specimen was peripheral blood, collected in a trial of Ad26.COV2.S vaccine versus placebo. The receptors shown here come from a person aged 18-65 years who received the Ad26.COV2.S COVID-19 vaccine or a placebo. CDR3s include the opening cysteine and the closing phenylalanine or tryptophan. D genes are given only for firm matches. Some rows have no size entry. The others give once, few or many, or a class for an expanded clone.

CDR3nt | CDR3aa | j_gene | d_gene | abundance | v_gene
TGTGCCAGCAGCCAGGACACCGATGAAAAACTGTTTTTT | CASSQDTDEKLFF | TRBJ1-4 | . | . | TRBV5-4
TGTGCCAGCAGGGACAGGGGCTCTGGAAACACCATATATTTT | CASRDRGSGNTIYF | TRBJ1-3 | TRBD1 | . | TRBV7-9
TGCGCCAGCAGCTTGGATGTTCGGGGACCCGGGGCCAACGTCCTGACTTTC | CASSLDVRGPGANVLTF | TRBJ2-6 | . | . | TRBV5-1
TGTGCCAGTAGTAGACAGGAGGCTTCCTATGGCTACACCTTC | CASSRQEASYGYTF | TRBJ1-2 | . | . | TRBV19
TGCAGCGTGGGTGGACAGAGCAGAATGGATACGCAGTATTTT | CSVGGQSRMDTQYF | TRBJ2-3 | . | . | TRBV29-1
TGCGCCAGCAGCCAAGAAGCAGTTTTGGAGTCACCCCTCCACTTT | CASSQEAVLESPLHF | TRBJ1-6 | . | few | TRBV4-1
TGTGCCAGCAGGCGGGAGGCTAATGAAAAACTGTTTTTT | CASRREANEKLFF | TRBJ1-4 | . | . | TRBV2
TGTGCCAGCCGCCCGACAGGGGGAGAGACCCAGTACTTC | CASRPTGGETQYF | TRBJ2-5 | TRBD1 | . | TRBV2
TGTGCCAGCAGCTCCCCGGGACTAGGGTACAATGAGCAGTTCTTC | CASSSPGLGYNEQFF | TRBJ2-1 | TRBD2 | . | TRBV7-2
TGTGCCAGCAGCGTGGAGGGAGATACGCAGTATTTT | CASSVEGDTQYF | TRBJ2-3 | . | few | TRBV9
TGTGCCAGTAGTGGCCCTGGGGCCGGGGAGCTGTTTTTT | CASSGPGAGELFF | TRBJ2-2 | . | . | TRBV19
TGTGCCAGCAGTTCACCAGGGATACTAAATGAAAAACTGTTTTTT | CASSSPGILNEKLFF | TRBJ1-4 | . | . | TRBV28
TGTGCCAGCAGCTTGGATCGTACCTACGAGCAGTACTTC | CASSLDRTYEQYF | TRBJ2-7 | . | . | TRBV5-4
TGTGCCAGCAGACCCACCACCCGGGATATCTATGGCTACACCTTC | CASRPTTRDIYGYTF | TRBJ1-2 | . | . | TRBV6-5
TGTGCCAGCAGCGCCCGCGCGGGGATAGGCACTGAAGCTTTCTTT | CASSARAGIGTEAFF | TRBJ1-1 | . | . | TRBV9
TGTGCCAGCAGGCAGAATCCCCAAATCTTCACCGGGGAGCTGTTTTTT | CASRQNPQIFTGELFF | TRBJ2-2 | . | . | TRBV2
TGTGCCAGCAGCCATCCCACAGCCCCCTCGGAGCAGTTCTTC | CASSHPTAPSEQFF | TRBJ2-1 | . | . | TRBV3-1/TRBV3-2
TGTGCCAGCAGCTTAGATCAGGCGTTTGAGCAGTTCTTC | CASSLDQAFEQFF | TRBJ2-1 | . | . | TRBV11-3
TGTGCCAGCAGTCCACAGGGGAACACTGAAGCTTTCTTT | CASSPQGNTEAFF | TRBJ1-1 | . | . | TRBV2
TGTGCCAGCAGCTTAGCGCAAGGGCAGGGTGACATTCAGTACTTC | CASSLAQGQGDIQYF | TRBJ2-4 | . | . | TRBV7-9
TGTGCCAGCAGCCAAGATCTCAGCCCTCTCATGGCCGAGCAGTACTTC | CASSQDLSPLMAEQYF | TRBJ2-7 | . | . | TRBV3-1/TRBV3-2
TGTGCCAGCAGTGAAATGGGGGCTGAGGAGACCCAGTACTTC | CASSEMGAEETQYF | TRBJ2-5 | . | . | TRBV2
TGTGCCAGCAGTCCGGGTTTCCGCAATGAAAAACTGTTTTTT | CASSPGFRNEKLFF | TRBJ1-4 | . | . | TRBV28
TGTGCCAGTAGTAGAAACAGCGGGGGTCCGAACACCGGGGAGCTGTTTTTT | CASSRNSGGPNTGELFF | TRBJ2-2 | TRBD2 | . | TRBV19
TGTGCCACCCACAACACCCGGGGGACTGAAGCTTTCTTT | CATHNTRGTEAFF | TRBJ1-1 | . | . | TRBV19
TGTGCCAGCAGCCAAGGGGGGTACGAGCAGTACTTC | CASSQGGYEQYF | TRBJ2-7 | . | . | TRBV3-1/TRBV3-2
TGTGCCAGCAGTTATCTTACTGAAGCTTTCTTT | CASSYLTEAFF | TRBJ1-1 | . | few | TRBV28
TGCAGCGTCAAACAGGGCCTCGAGCAGTACTTC | CSVKQGLEQYF | TRBJ2-7 | . | . | TRBV29-1
TGTGCCAGTAACCGAGGAGCCAACAATGAGCAGTTCTTC | CASNRGANNEQFF | TRBJ2-1 | . | . | TRBV19
TGTGCCAGCAGCTTAGATGCAGGGGGGAACTACGAGCAGTACTTC | CASSLDAGGNYEQYF | TRBJ2-7 | . | few | TRBV11-3
TGTGCCAGCAGCTTAGTGGTGAAGAAGCAGTACTTC | CASSLVVKKQYF | TRBJ2-7 | . | . | TRBV11-2
TGTGCCAGCAGCTTAGTGGCAGGGTTATCCGGGGAGCTGTTTTTT | CASSLVAGLSGELFF | TRBJ2-2 | . | . | TRBV7-9
TGTGCCAGTAAACAGGGAACCATGAACACCGGGGAGCTGTTTTTT | CASKQGTMNTGELFF | TRBJ2-2 | . | once | TRBV19
TGTGCCAGCAGCGGGGATGACAGGATACGAAGCAATGAGCAGTTCTTC | CASSGDDRIRSNEQFF | TRBJ2-1 | . | . | TRBV9
TGTGCCAGCAGTTCAGTAGGACAGGGCCGACCCTACGAGCAGTACTTC | CASSSVGQGRPYEQYF | TRBJ2-7 | TRBD1 | . | TRBV28
TGTGCCAGCAGTGAGAGGACCCATAATTCACCCCTCCACTTT | CASSERTHNSPLHF | TRBJ1-6 | . | . | TRBV2
TGTGCCAGCAGCTGGGTGGTAGGGAACACTGAAGCTTTCTTT | CASSWVVGNTEAFF | TRBJ1-1 | . | . | TRBV5-5
TGCGCCAGCAGCCAAGATATCCAGGGCGTCTCGAGCTCTGGAAACACCATATATTTT | CASSQDIQGVSSSGNTIYF | TRBJ1-3 | . | once | TRBV4-1
TGTGCCAGCAGCTTGGGGGACAGACCGACCTACGAGCAGTACTTC | CASSLGDRPTYEQYF | TRBJ2-7 | TRBD1 | few | TRBV5-4
TGTGCCAGCAGCCCCATAGCGGGGGGGCACAATGAGCAGTTCTTC | CASSPIAGGHNEQFF | TRBJ2-1 | TRBD2 | . | TRBV9
TGTGCCAGCAGCGCTAGGTGGAGGGGAAGCTATGGCTACACCTTC | CASSARWRGSYGYTF | TRBJ1-2 | . | . | TRBV9
TGTGCCAGCAGCTTCGGGATATTGGCCCAAGAGACCCAGTACTTC | CASSFGILAQETQYF | TRBJ2-5 | . | . | TRBV5-5
TGCGCCAGCAGCCAACTCGGACGGGATGGCTACACCTTC | CASSQLGRDGYTF | TRBJ1-2 | . | . | TRBV4-1
TGTGCCAGCAGCATTGGTAGCAGAGCCGAGCAGTACTTC | CASSIGSRAEQYF | TRBJ2-7 | . | . | TRBV11-2
TGTGCCAGTAGTATTGGACGGATGATGGAGACCCAGTACTTC | CASSIGRMMETQYF | TRBJ2-5 | . | . | TRBV19
TGTGCCACCAGCAGAGATATAATAAACAGGGTAACAGCTAACTATGGCTACACCTTC | CATSRDIINRVTANYGYTF | TRBJ1-2 | . | . | TRBV15
TGCGCCAGCAGCTTGGCCCAGGGGGCCAACGTCCTGACTTTC | CASSLAQGANVLTF | TRBJ2-6 | . | . | TRBV5-1
TGTGCCAGCAGCCAAGAAAGTGTGGAGGTCTATGGCTACACCTTC | CASSQESVEVYGYTF | TRBJ1-2 | . | . | TRBV3-1/TRBV3-2
TGTGCCATCAGAGGGTCTGGAAACACCATATATTTT | CAIRGSGNTIYF | TRBJ1-3 | . | . | TRBV10-3
TGTGCCAGCAGCTTACAGTTCCGAGAGAACACTGAAGCTTTCTTT | CASSLQFRENTEAFF | TRBJ1-1 | . | . | TRBV11-3
TGTGCCAGCAGCGGGTCATTCGAGGGCGCCAACTATGGCTACACCTTC | CASSGSFEGANYGYTF | TRBJ1-2 | . | . | TRBV6-2/TRBV6-3
TGTGCCAGCAGTGAGTTCCAAGGGACAGCTAGTTCACCCCTCCACTTT | CASSEFQGTASSPLHF | TRBJ1-6 | TRBD1 | many | TRBV6-1
TGTGCCAGCAGCCCCGGACTTGAAACTAATGAAAAACTGTTTTTT | CASSPGLETNEKLFF | TRBJ1-4 | . | . | TRBV7-9